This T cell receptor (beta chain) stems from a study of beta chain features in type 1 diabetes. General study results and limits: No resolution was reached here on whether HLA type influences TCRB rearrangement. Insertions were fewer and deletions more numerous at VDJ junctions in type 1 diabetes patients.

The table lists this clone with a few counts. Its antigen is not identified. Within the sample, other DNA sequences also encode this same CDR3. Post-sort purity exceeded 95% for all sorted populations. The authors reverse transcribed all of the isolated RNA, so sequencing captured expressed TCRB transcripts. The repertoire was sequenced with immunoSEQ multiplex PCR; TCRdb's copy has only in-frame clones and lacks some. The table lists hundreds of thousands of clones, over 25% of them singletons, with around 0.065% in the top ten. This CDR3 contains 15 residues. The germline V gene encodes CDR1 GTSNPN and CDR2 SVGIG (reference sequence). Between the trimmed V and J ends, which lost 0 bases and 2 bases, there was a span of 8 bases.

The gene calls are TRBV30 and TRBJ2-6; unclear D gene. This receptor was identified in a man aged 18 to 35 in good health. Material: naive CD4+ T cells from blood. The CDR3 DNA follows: TGTGCCTGGAGTGTATTTCAGGCTGGGGCCAACGTCCTGACTTTC. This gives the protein CAWSVFQAGANVLTF.